The 20 T cell receptor beta chains reported below all come from one sample, sequenced in a study of beta chain features in type 1 diabetes. Reverse transcription of all isolated RNA meant that expressed TCRB transcripts were sequenced. Profiled with immunoSEQ multiplex PCR; TCRdb holds only in-frame clones, not every one. The sample includes just over 450,000 clones, about 30% seen only once; the top ten take more than 0.055%. The sequencing input was naive CD4+ T cells from blood. The receptors here all came from a young man in good health.

J is TRBJ1-2 and V is TRBV4-1; 11 nucleotides line up with TRBD1. CDR1 is MGHRA, CDR2 YSYEKL, per germline. Trimming cost V 1 base and J 2 bases; bases outside gene matches: 6. CDR3 length: 17 amino acids. CDR3 nucleotides: TGCGCCAGCAGCCAAGCCGGACAGGGGGCTCGAAACTATGGCTACACCTTC. This encodes CASSQAGQGARNYGYTF.

This clone appeared a few times. The chain recombines TRBV30 with TRBJ1-5, with 7 nucleotides matching TRBD1. Trimming removed 0 bases from V and 6 bases from J; junction bases left unmatched: 5. The CDR3 covers 14 residues. Germline lookup yields CDR1 GTSNPN and CDR2 SVGIG (reference sequence). As DNA, the CDR3 is TGTGCCTGGAGTGTACAGGGGCGAGCTCAGCCCCAGCATTTT. It yields the protein CAWSVQGRAQPQHF.

The chain joins TRBV9 to TRBJ1-1; TRBD1 is a possible D gene (5 bases). The germline V and J ends were trimmed by 6 bases and 1 base, with 13 bases remaining between them. The CDR3 runs to 14 residues. Germline V gives CDR1 SGDLS, CDR2 YYNGEE. In DNA, the CDR3 is TGTGCCAGCACCCGGGACCGGGGGAACACTGAAGCTTTCTTT. Its translation: CASTRDRGNTEAFF.

This chain links TRBV5-1 with TRBJ2-5; 8 bases agree with TRBD1. The CDR3 contains 14 residues. The germline V gene encodes CDR1 SGHRS and CDR2 YFSETQ. The J segment lost 5 bases and the V segment lost 4 bases, leaving 7 bases of the junction unmatched. In nucleotides, the CDR3 is TGCGCCAGCAGCAGGACAGGGCACGAGGAGACCCAGTACTTC. This encodes CASSRTGHEETQYF.

This clone has more than one count but fewer than ten. This rearrangement joins TRBV29-1 to TRBJ2-1, with TRBD2 identical over 8 bases. The V gene end was trimmed by 3 bases and the J gene end by 4 bases; junction bases not matched to a gene: 14. This CDR3 is 17 amino acids long. CDR1 is SQVTM, CDR2 ANQGSEA, per germline. In DNA form, the CDR3 reads TGCAGCGTTGATCGGCTCTGGCGGGAGGACAATTACAATGAGCAGTTCTTC. It yields the protein CSVDRLWREDNYNEQFF.

This clone was picked up a small number of times. This chain joins TRBV21-1 and TRBJ2-6; TRBD2, as called in the table, went unchecked against the DNA. TRBV21-1 is labeled a pseudogene. This CDR3 contains 16 residues. The CDR3 region is CASSEGLPSGANVLTF. The CDR3 DNA is TGTGCCAGCAGCGAAGGACTGCCCTCTGGGGCCAACGTCCTGACTTTC.

The genes are TRBV5-6 and TRBJ2-1; D unclear. The CDR3 is 14 residues long. The germline V gene encodes CDR1 SGHDT and CDR2 YYEEEE. The V and J ends lost 0 bases and 9 bases respectively, with 13 bases between them. CDR3 sequence reads: CASSLVAGYVEQFF. The CDR3 DNA reads as TGTGCCAGCAGCTTGGTGGCAGGATACGTTGAGCAGTTCTTC.

This clone was detected only a few times. Here the CDR3 reads CASSEAPVGFGTEAFF. CDR3 coding DNA: TGTGCCAGCAGTGAAGCCCCCGTTGGGTTCGGAACTGAAGCTTTCTTT. This chain links TRBV6-1 with TRBJ1-1; D is unclear. The CDR3 runs to 16 residues. Germline V gene lookup returns CDR1 MNHNS and CDR2 SASEGT. Trimming removed 0 bases at V and 5 bases at J, with 16 bases between.

Comment on this clone: The sample contains more than one DNA sequence encoding this CDR3. The chain couples TRBV7-9 to TRBJ2-3; 9 bases line up with TRBD1. This CDR3 contains 16 residues. Germline trimming cut 0 bases from V and 0 bases from J; bases unmatched to any gene: 1. Germline-derived CDR1 and CDR2 are SEHNR and FQNEAQ (reference sequence). CDR3 nucleotides: TGTGCCAGCAGCTTAGCGACAGGGGGAAGCACAGATACGCAGTATTTT. It codes for CASSLATGGSTDTQYF.

This clone was seen more than once but under ten times. The chain uses TRBV12-5 and TRBJ1-1; no clear D. Trimming left V 2 bases short and J 2 bases short, with 9 bases between. This CDR3 is built from 14 residues. From germline, CDR1 is LGHNT and CDR2 FRNRAP. This CDR3 reads CASGLFGENTEAFF. The CDR3 DNA reads TGTGCTAGTGGTTTGTTCGGCGAAAACACTGAAGCTTTCTTT.

The table lists this clone with a few counts. The V and J genes are TRBV13 and TRBJ2-6; D uncertain. CDR1 PRHDT and CDR2 FYEKMQ come from the germline V gene (reference sequence). This CDR3 is built from 14 residues. V dropped 6 bases and J dropped 2 bases, with 8 bases sitting between them. CDR3 sequence: CASSPSTGANVLTF. CDR3 sequence (DNA): TGTGCCAGCAGTCCCAGTACTGGGGCCAACGTCCTGACTTTC.

The V gene is TRBV5-1, the J gene TRBJ2-7; TRBD2 agrees at 8 bases. This CDR3 is 14 amino acids long. Germline V gene data show CDR1 as SGHRS and CDR2 as YFSETQ. V lost 4 bases, J lost 2 bases, and 5 bases stayed unmatched. The CDR3 DNA reads as TGCGCCAGCAGCGCAGAAGCGGGAGCCTACGAGCAGTACTTC. It codes for CASSAEAGAYEQYF.

As for this clone: Within the sample, other DNA sequences also encode this same CDR3. The chain carries TRBV10-3 and TRBJ2-7; possibly TRBD1 for D (5 bases). The germline V and J ends were trimmed by 0 bases and 2 bases, with 8 bases remaining between them. Looked up from germline, CDR1 is ENHRY and CDR2 is SYGVKD. The CDR3 runs to 14 residues. As DNA, the CDR3 is TGTGCCATCAGTGAGTCGGGGCGCACCTACGAGCAGTACTTC. Translation gives CAISESGRTYEQYF.

The CDR3 DNA is TGCGCCAGCACAGGGGCAGACACCGGGGAGCTGTTTTTT. Translation gives CASTGADTGELFF. The rearrangement links TRBV5-1 to TRBJ2-2; maybe TRBD1 (6 bases). Between the trimmed V and J ends, which lost 6 bases and 3 bases, there was a span of 9 bases. The germline V gene encodes CDR1 SGHRS and CDR2 YFSETQ. The CDR3 spans 13 residues.

The chain has TRBV28 and TRBJ2-4, with TRBD2 matching 8 bases. V was pared by 3 bases and J by 2 bases, with 9 bases of the junction left unmatched. This CDR3 is 17 amino acids long. From germline, CDR1 is MDHEN and CDR2 SYDVKM. CDR3 sequence reads: CASSFDREGLTKNIQYF. CDR3 coding DNA: TGTGCCAGCAGTTTCGATCGGGAGGGTTTAACCAAAAACATTCAGTACTTC.

This clone was detected a few times. The V and J genes are TRBV28 and TRBJ2-1; 9 nucleotides match TRBD2. V lost 6 bases, J lost 3 bases, and 6 bases stayed unmatched. Per the germline V gene, CDR1 is MDHEN and CDR2 is SYDVKM. This CDR3 region has 15 residues. CDR3 in amino acids: CASSPPSGNYNEQFF. CDR3 bases: TGTGCCAGCAGCCCCCCTAGCGGGAACTACAATGAGCAGTTCTTC. The whole variable domain, remainder taken from reference TRBV28 and TRBJ2-1, is DVKVTQSSRYLVKRTGEKVFLECVQDMDHENMFWYRQDPGLGLRLIYFSYDVKMKEKGDIPEGYSVSREKKERFSLILESASTNQTSMYLCASSPPSGNYNEQFFGPGTRLTVL.

This clone occurred a few times. The J gene is TRBJ1-5, the V gene TRBV9; 10 nucleotides match TRBD1. The junction had 3 bases not matched to a gene; V was cut back by 3 bases and J by 3 bases. CDR3 length equals 15 residues. In germline, CDR1 is SGDLS, CDR2 YYNGEE. The CDR3: CASSATGGLNQPQHF. CDR3 DNA sequence: TGTGCCAGCAGCGCGACAGGGGGCCTCAATCAGCCCCAGCATTTT.

CDR3 loop: CATSRDGSAQGQYF. CDR3 DNA sequence: TGTGCCACCAGCAGAGATGGGTCAGCCCAGGGACAGTACTTC. The V gene is TRBV15, the J gene TRBJ2-7; possibly TRBD1 for D (5 bases). The CDR3 totals 14 residues. Between the trimmed V and J ends, which lost 0 bases and 10 bases, there was a span of 16 bases. Germline V lookup: CDR1 LNHNV, CDR2 YYDKDF (reference sequence).

This clone was seen a few times. The V gene is TRBV20-1, the J gene TRBJ2-3; D unclear. V lost 8 bases and J 4 bases, leaving 10 bases between the germline ends. Germline CDR1 is DFQATT and CDR2 is SNEGSKA (reference sequence). The CDR3 is 11 amino acids. The CDR3 DNA is TGCAGTCCGAGAGAAGCAGATACGCAGTATTTT. Protein: CSPREADTQYF.

This clone was detected only a few times. The chain recombines TRBV6-1 with TRBJ2-7; D not certain. Trimming removed 3 bases at V and 5 bases at J, with 11 bases between. Germline V CDR1 and CDR2: MNHNS, SASEGT. This CDR3 has 13 residues. CDR3 DNA sequence: TGTGCCAGCAGTGATGTTTGGCTAGACGAGCAGTACTTC. It is translated as CASSDVWLDEQYF.